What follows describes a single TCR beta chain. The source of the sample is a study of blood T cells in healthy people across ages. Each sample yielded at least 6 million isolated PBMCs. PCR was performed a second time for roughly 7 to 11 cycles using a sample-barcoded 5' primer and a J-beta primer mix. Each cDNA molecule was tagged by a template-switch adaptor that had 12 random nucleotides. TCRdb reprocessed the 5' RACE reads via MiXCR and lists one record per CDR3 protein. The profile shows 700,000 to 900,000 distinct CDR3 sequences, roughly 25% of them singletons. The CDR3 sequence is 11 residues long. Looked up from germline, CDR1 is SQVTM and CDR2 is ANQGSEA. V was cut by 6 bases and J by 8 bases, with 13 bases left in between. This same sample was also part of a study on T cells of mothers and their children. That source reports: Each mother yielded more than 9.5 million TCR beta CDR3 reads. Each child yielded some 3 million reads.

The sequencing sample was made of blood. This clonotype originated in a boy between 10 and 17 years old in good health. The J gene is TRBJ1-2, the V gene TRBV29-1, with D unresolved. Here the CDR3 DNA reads TGCAGCGTACGGACGGGCTTGGGCTACACCTTC. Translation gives CSVRTGLGYTF.